This paragraph covers one TCR beta chain sequence. Its target is unknown. These data originate in a study of CD8+ T cells in alopecia areata. Study-level background: Oral tofacitinib (5 to 10 mg twice daily) was administered to treated patients.

Treatment defined: oral pan-JAK inhibitor, 5-10 mg twice daily. Those with alopecia areata gave lesional scalp punch biopsies and peripheral blood. Study findings and constraints: The presence of one nonresponder keeps the tie between baseline CD8+ expansion and response uncertain.

Once RNA had been extracted, it was reverse transcribed into cDNA to act as the sequencing template. TCRdb keeps only in-frame clones here, not all; method: immunoSEQ multiplex PCR. The sample lists over 90,000 clones, 86% occurring once. The germline V and J ends were trimmed by 3 bases and 5 bases, with 2 bases remaining between them. This CDR3 is 11 amino acids long. CDR1 and CDR2 (germline): MNHEY, SMNVEV (reference sequence). The clonotype comes from a human donor with alopecia areata. The chain uses TRBV27 and TRBJ1-5, with D hard to call. The specimen comprised CD8+ T cells sorted from blood, sampled around week 30, from a patient treated with tofacitinib. The CDR3 DNA reads as TGTGCCAGCAGTTTTTATCAGCCCCAGCATTTT. It codes for CASSFYQPQHF.